These 2 T cell receptor beta chains were all obtained from the same sample, sequenced in a study of T cell responses to AZD1222 COVID-19 vaccine. Method: immunoSEQ multiplex PCR; TCRdb's copy keeps in-frame clones and lacks some. The sample lists 130,000 to 150,000 clones; 70% to 90% were seen once. Source: peripheral blood, taken 28 days after the second AZD1222 dose. These receptors originate from an adult who received the AZD1222 COVID-19 vaccine.

The chain uses TRBV21-1 and TRBJ1-2. TRBV21-1 is a documented pseudogene. The CDR3 has 13 amino acids. CDR3 DNA: TGTGCCAGCAGCAAAGAGCAGTCCTATGGCTACACCTTC. Its protein is CASSKEQSYGYTF.

V gene TRBV6-5 combines with J gene TRBJ2-7, with 7 positions matching TRBD2. Germline V gives CDR1 MNHEY, CDR2 SVGAGI. The CDR3 length is 13 residues. V shed 5 bases and J 3 bases; nucleotides not matched to a gene: 4. Here the CDR3 DNA reads TGTGCCAGCAGTCGCGGGAGTGTCTACGAGCAGTACTTC. It is translated as CASSRGSVYEQYF.